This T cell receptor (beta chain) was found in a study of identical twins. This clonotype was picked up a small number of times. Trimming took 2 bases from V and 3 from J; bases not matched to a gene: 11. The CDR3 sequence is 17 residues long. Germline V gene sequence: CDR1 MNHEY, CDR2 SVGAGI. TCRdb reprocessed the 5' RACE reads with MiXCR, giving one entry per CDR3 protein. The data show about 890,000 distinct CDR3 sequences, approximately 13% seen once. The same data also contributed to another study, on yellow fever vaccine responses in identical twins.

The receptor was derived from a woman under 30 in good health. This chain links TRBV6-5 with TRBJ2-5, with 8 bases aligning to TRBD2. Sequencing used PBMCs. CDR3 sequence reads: CASSYRSGRAGEETQYF. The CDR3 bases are TGTGCCAGCAGTTACCGGTCCGGGAGGGCCGGAGAAGAGACCCAGTACTTC.